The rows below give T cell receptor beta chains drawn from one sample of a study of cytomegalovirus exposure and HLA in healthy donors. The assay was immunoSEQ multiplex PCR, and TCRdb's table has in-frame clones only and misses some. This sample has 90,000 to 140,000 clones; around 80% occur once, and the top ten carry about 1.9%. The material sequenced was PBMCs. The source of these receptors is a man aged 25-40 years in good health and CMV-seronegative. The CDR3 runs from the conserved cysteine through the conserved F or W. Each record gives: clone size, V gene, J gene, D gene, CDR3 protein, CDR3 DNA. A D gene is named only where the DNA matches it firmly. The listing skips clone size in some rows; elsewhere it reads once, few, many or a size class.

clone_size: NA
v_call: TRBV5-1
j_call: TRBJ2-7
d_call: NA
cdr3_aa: CASSSNRDHSYEQYF
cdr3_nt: TGCGCCAGCAGCTCCAACAGGGACCACTCCTACGAGCAGTACTTC

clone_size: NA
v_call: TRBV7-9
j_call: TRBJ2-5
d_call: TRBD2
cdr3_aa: CASSQMPGRATSRGQYF
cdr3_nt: TGTGCCAGCAGCCAAATGCCGGGGAGGGCGACGTCGAGGGGCCAGTACTTC

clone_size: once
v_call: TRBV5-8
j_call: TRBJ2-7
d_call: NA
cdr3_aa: CASSWGRISYEQYF
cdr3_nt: TGTGCCAGCAGCTGGGGCCGGATCTCCTACGAGCAGTACTTC

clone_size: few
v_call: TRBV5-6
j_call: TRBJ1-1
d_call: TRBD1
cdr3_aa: CASSFRQGESRAFF
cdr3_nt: TGTGCCAGCAGCTTCCGACAGGGTGAAAGTAGAGCTTTCTTT

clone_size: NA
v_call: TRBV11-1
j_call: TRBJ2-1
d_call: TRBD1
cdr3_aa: CASSGEGQGARNEQFF
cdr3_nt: TGTGCCAGCAGCGGAGAAGGACAGGGGGCGCGCAATGAGCAGTTCTTC

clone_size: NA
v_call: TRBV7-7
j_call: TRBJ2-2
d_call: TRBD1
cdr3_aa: CASSSSPTGAVSGELFF
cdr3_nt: TGTGCCAGCAGCTCCTCACCGACAGGGGCGGTATCCGGGGAGCTGTTTTTT

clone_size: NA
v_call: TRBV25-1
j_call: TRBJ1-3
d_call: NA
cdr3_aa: CASSSSRTGSGNTIYF
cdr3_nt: NA

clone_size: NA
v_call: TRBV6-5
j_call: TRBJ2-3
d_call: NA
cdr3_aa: CASSPAGTDTQYF
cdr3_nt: TGTGCCAGCAGTCCCGCAGGTACAGATACGCAGTATTTT

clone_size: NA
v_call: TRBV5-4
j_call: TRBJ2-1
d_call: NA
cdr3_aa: CASSLGQASGYNEQFF
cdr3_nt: TGTGCCAGCAGCTTGGGACAGGCAAGCGGTTACAATGAGCAGTTCTTC

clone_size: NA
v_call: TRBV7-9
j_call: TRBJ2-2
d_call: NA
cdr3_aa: CASSFGDTGELFF
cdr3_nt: TGTGCCAGCAGCTTCGGGGACACCGGGGAGCTGTTTTTT

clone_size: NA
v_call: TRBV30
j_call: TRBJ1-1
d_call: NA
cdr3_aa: CAWSGTGHWNTEAFF
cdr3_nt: TGTGCCTGGAGTGGCACGGGACACTGGAACACTGAAGCTTTCTTT

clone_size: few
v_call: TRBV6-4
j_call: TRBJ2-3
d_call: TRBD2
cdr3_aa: CASSERETDTQYF
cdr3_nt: TGTGCCAGCAGTGAGCGGGAGACAGATACGCAGTATTTT

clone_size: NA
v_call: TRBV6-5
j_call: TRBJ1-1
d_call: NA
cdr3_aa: CASSYSWAGETEAFF
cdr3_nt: TGTGCCAGCAGTTACAGCTGGGCAGGTGAAACTGAAGCTTTCTTT

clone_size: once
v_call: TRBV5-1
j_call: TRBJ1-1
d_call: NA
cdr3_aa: CASSPRDTNTEAFF
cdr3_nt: TGCGCCAGCTCTCCCCGGGATACGAACACTGAAGCTTTCTTT

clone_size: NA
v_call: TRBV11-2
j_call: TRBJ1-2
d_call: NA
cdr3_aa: CASSLSGNYGYTF
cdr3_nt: TGTGCCAGCAGCTTAAGCGGGAACTATGGCTACACCTTC

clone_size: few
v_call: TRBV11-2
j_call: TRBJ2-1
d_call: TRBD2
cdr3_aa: CASSRGLAGREQFF
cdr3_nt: TGTGCCAGCAGCAGGGGACTAGCGGGGCGCGAGCAGTTCTTC

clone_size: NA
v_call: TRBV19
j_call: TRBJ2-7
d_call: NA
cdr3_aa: CASSIELEGAGEQYF
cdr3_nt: TGTGCCAGTAGTATCGAGTTGGAGGGGGCGGGGGAGCAGTACTTC

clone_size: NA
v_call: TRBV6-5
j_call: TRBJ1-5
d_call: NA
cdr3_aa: CASSLPGGNQPQHF
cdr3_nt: TGTGCCAGCAGTTTACCGGGGGGCAATCAGCCCCAGCATTTT

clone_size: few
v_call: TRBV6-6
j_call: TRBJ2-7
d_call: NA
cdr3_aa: CASSYDEREYF
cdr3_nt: TGTGCCAGCAGTTACGACGAGAGGGAGTACTTC

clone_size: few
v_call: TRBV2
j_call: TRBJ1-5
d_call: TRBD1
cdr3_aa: CATQGANQPQHF
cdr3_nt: TGTGCCACCCAGGGGGCAAATCAGCCCCAGCATTTT

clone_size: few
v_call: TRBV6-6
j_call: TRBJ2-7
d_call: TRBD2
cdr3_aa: CASSSLAGGRYEQYF
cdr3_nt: TGTGCCAGCAGTTCCTTAGCGGGAGGGCGGTACGAGCAGTACTTC

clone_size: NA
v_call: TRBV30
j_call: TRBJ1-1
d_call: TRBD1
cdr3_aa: CAWGWDSPNTEAFF
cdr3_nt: TGTGCCTGGGGCTGGGACAGCCCAAACACTGAAGCTTTCTTT

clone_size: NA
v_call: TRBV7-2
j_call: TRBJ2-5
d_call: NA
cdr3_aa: CASSLGRQTQYF
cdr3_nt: TGTGCCAGCAGCCTGGGCCGTCAGACCCAGTACTTC

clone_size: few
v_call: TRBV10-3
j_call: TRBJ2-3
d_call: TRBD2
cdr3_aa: CAIDTGGDTQYF
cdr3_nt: TGTGCCATCGATACGGGAGGAGATACGCAGTATTTT

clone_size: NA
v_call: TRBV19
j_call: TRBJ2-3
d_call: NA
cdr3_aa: CASSRGGGTHTDTQYF
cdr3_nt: TGTGCCAGTAGTCGGGGTGGCGGGACGCACACAGATACGCAGTATTTT

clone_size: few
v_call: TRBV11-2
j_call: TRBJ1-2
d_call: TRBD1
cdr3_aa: CASSLDRTGGGYTF
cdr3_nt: TGTGCCAGCAGCTTAGATAGGACAGGGGGTGGCTACACCTTC

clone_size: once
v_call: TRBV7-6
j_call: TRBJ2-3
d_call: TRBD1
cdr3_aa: CASSPDRGTDTQYF
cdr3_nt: TGTGCCAGCAGCCCGGACAGGGGAACAGATACGCAGTATTTT

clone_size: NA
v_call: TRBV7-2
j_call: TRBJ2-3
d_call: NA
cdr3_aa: CASSFLSTDTQYF
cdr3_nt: TGTGCCAGCAGCTTCCTCAGCACAGATACGCAGTATTTT

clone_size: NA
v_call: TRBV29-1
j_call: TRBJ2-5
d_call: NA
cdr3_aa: CSVGAGAQETQYF
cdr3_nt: TGCAGCGTTGGGGCAGGGGCCCAAGAGACCCAGTACTTC

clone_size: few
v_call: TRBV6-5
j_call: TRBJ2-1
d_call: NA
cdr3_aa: CASLRGNEQFF
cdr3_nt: TGTGCCAGTCTTAGGGGCAATGAGCAGTTCTTC

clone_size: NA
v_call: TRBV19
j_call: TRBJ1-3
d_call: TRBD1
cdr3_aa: CASSFRTGGEGNTIYF
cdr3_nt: TGTGCCAGTAGTTTTAGAACAGGGGGCGAAGGAAACACCATATATTTT

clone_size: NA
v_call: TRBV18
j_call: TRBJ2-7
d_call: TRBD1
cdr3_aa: CASSLRGNDREQYF
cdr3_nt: TGTGCCAGCTCACTCAGGGGGAACGATAGAGAGCAGTACTTC

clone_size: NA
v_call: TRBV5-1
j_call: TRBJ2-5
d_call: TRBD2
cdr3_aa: CASSLAGGQETQYF
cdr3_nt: TGCGCCAGCAGCTTAGCGGGGGGGCAAGAGACCCAGTACTTC

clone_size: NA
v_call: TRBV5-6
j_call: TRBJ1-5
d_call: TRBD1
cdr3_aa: CASSRTGQAQPQHF
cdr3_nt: TGTGCCAGCAGCCGGACAGGGCAGGCTCAGCCCCAGCATTTT

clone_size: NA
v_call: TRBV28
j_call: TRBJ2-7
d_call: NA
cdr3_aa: CASSLRTGRAEQYF
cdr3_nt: TGTGCCAGCAGTTTAAGAACAGGGAGGGCCGAGCAGTACTTC

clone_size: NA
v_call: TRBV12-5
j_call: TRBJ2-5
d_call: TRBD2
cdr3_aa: CASGPGLAGPVQETQYF
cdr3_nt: TGTGCTAGTGGTCCGGGACTAGCGGGGCCAGTGCAAGAGACCCAGTACTTC

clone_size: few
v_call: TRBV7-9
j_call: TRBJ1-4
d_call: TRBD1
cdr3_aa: CASSLAMGTGHEKLFF
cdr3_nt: TGTGCCAGCAGCTTAGCGATGGGGACAGGGCATGAAAAACTGTTTTTT

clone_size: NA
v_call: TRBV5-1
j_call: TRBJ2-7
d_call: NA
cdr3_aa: CASSEEPSGEQYF
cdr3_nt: TGCGCCAGCAGCGAAGAACCTTCCGGTGAGCAGTACTTC

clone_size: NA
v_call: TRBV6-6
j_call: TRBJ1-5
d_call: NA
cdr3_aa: CASSHRVMGDQHF
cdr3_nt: TGTGCCAGCAGTCACAGGGTTATGGGGGACCAGCATTTT

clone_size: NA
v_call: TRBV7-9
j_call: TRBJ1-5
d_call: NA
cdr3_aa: CASSPGGAIQPQHF
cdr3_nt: TGTGCCAGCAGCCCGGGAGGGGCTATTCAGCCCCAGCATTTT

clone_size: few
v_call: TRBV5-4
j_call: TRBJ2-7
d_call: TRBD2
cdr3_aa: CASSRDGLAVPYEQYF
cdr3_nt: TGTGCCAGCAGCCGTGACGGACTAGCGGTTCCCTACGAGCAGTACTTC

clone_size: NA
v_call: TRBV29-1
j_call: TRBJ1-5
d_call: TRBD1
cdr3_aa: CSAGDRQGQPQHF
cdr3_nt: TGCAGCGCTGGGGACAGGCAGGGTCAGCCCCAGCATTTT

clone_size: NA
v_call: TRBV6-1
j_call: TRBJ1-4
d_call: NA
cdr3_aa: CASGRSANEKLFF
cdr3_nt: TGTGCCAGCGGTCGATCCGCGAATGAAAAACTGTTTTTT

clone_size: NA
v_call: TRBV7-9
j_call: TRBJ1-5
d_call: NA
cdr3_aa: CASSLGLMGPQHF
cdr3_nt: TGTGCCAGTTCCCTTGGGCTCATGGGGCCCCAGCATTTT

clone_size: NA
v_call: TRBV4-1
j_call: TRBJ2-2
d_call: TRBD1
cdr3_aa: CASSQWAGTANTGELFF
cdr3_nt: TGCGCCAGCAGCCAGTGGGCAGGGACAGCGAACACCGGGGAGCTGTTTTTT